Below, 5 T cell receptor beta chains from the same sample are listed, as sequenced in a study of cytomegalovirus exposure and HLA in healthy donors. The PCR ran on 60 Vbeta and 13 Jbeta primers. Profiled with immunoSEQ multiplex PCR; TCRdb holds only in-frame clones, not every one. This sample yields some 120,000 clones, of which roughly two thirds are seen a single time; 2% to 2.5% belongs to the top ten. The sequencing input was PBMCs. The receptors derive from a woman in her 30s in good health and CMV-seronegative.

This rearrangement joins TRBV19 to TRBJ1-6; no clear D. V was clipped by 8 bases and J by 2 bases, with 10 bases between them. Germline V gene data show CDR1 as LNHDA and CDR2 as SQIVND (reference sequence). This CDR3 spans 14 amino acids. The CDR3, as DNA: TGTGCCAGTGAGTTGCAGGCCTATAATTCACCCCTCCACTTT. Protein sequence: CASELQAYNSPLHF.

The chain couples TRBV28 to TRBJ1-6, with D possibly being TRBD1 (6 bases). The CDR3 loop spans 15 amino acids. V lost 5 bases and J lost 10, with 18 bases in between. CDR1 and CDR2 (germline): MDHEN, SYDVKM. For the CDR3, the DNA is TGTGCCAGCAGTGCAACGGGACACAGGGCCTCACCCCTCCACTTT. Amino acids: CASSATGHRASPLHF.

The V call is TRBV29-1, the J call TRBJ2-7; TRBD1 matches 10 bases. The junction had 13 bases not matched to a gene; V was cut back by 0 bases and J by 5 bases. The CDR3 is made up of 17 amino acids. Germline CDR1 SQVTM, CDR2 ANQGSEA. The chain's CDR3 is CSVEEDRGLASGHEQYF. In DNA, the CDR3 is TGCAGCGTTGAAGAAGACAGGGGGCTGGCTAGCGGTCACGAGCAGTACTTC.

V gene TRBV2 combines with J gene TRBJ2-7; no firm D call. With 3 bases removed from V and 0 bases from J, the gap between germline ends came to 12 bases. The germline V gene has CDR1 SNHLY and CDR2 FYNNEI. The CDR3 is 15 residues long. CDR3 in amino acids: CASSESRMSSYEQYF. CDR3 bases: TGTGCCAGCAGTGAGTCGCGCATGAGCTCCTACGAGCAGTACTTC.

The chain employs TRBV5-1 and TRBJ1-2; the D is unclear. Germline V CDR1 and CDR2: SGHRS, YFSETQ. V lost 4 bases and J 5 bases, leaving 21 bases between the germline ends. The CDR3 runs 16 residues. CDR3 residues: CASSTGSQRRSYGYTF. The CDR3 nucleotides are TGCGCCAGCAGCACCGGGAGCCAAAGAAGGTCGTATGGCTACACCTTC. Full variable domain (remainder filled in from reference TRBV5-1 and TRBJ1-2): KAGVTQTPRYLIKTRGQQVTLSCSPISGHRSVSWYQQTPGQGLQFLFEYFSETQRNKGNFPGRFSGRQFSNSRSEMNVSTLELGDSALYLCASSTGSQRRSYGYTFGSGTRLTVV.